This T cell receptor (beta chain) was found in a study of shared clonotypes between healthy human individuals. Method: immunoSEQ multiplex PCR; TCRdb's copy keeps in-frame clones and lacks some. The sample carries 2 million to 2.5 million clones, 95% recorded once. Sequenced: naive CD4+ T cells sorted from blood. The subset: CD45RA+ positively selected. This TCR was recovered from a man aged 18 to 30 in good health.

CDR3 DNA sequence: TGTGCCTGGGCCCCGGGGGTACAAGAGACCCAGTACTTC. It yields the protein CAWAPGVQETQYF. V is TRBV30 and J is TRBJ2-5; D might be TRBD2 (6 bases). Germline V gives CDR1 GTSNPN, CDR2 SVGIG (reference sequence). Trimming shortened V by 5 bases and J by 2 bases, and 12 bases separated the two germline ends. The CDR3 is made up of 13 amino acids.